The 29 T cell receptor beta chains below were found in one sample sequenced in a study of blood T cell repertoires in COVID-19 (dated by TCRdb to 2019 to 2021). Libraries were constructed by the immunoSEQ multiplex PCR assay. TCRdb took over this immuneACCESS table, retaining in-frame rearrangements with V and J assigned. Such tables are incomplete; in checked studies, under half of the missing clones stem from an unresolved V gene, and the remainder is unexplained. The sample yields about 49,000 clones; roughly 86% were counted once. The top ten clonotypes cover 5% of the sample. The sequencing sample was made of peripheral blood. Receptor source: a man between 35 and 55 years old with active COVID-19.

This chain uses TRBV6-1 with TRBJ1-4; 9 nucleotides line up with TRBD1. Germline lookup yields CDR1 MNHNS and CDR2 SASEGT. The CDR3 is made up of 14 amino acids. V gave up 7 bases and J gave up 4 bases; unmatched junction bases: 4. The CDR3 bases are TGTGCCAGCAACCGGGACAGGGATAATGAAAAACTGTTTTTT. Its translation: CASNRDRDNEKLFF.

The V gene is TRBV11-2, the J gene TRBJ1-2; TRBD1 is a possible D gene (6 bases). Germline assignment: CDR1 SGHAT and CDR2 FQNNGV. V lost 5 bases to trimming and J lost 4 bases, with 17 bases between them. There are 15 residues in the CDR3. This chain's CDR3 is CASSGTRGRTYGYTF. CDR3 coding DNA: TGTGCCAGCAGCGGAACTAGGGGGAGAACCTATGGCTACACCTTC.

As DNA, the CDR3 is TGTGCCAGCAGCCAAGAACATGGAGTATCCCAGTACTTC. This translates into CASSQEHGVSQYF. The chain recombines TRBV14 with TRBJ2-7; D gene ambiguous. V was trimmed by 0 bases and J by 10 bases, leaving 13 bases between them. This CDR3 has 13 residues. The germline gives CDR1 SGHDN, CDR2 FVKESK. Full variable domain (missing parts from reference TRBV14 and TRBJ2-7): EAGVTQFPSHSVIEKGQTVTLRCDPISGHDNLYWYRRVMGKEIKFLLHFVKESKQDESGMPNNRFLAERTGGTYSTLKVQPAELEDSGVYFCASSQEHGVSQYFGPGTRLTVT.

The chain links TRBV24-1 to TRBJ2-5, with a possible D match to TRBD1 (6 bases). The germline CDR1 and CDR2 sequences are KGHDR and SFDVKD. Between the trimmed V and J ends, which lost 3 bases and 5 bases, there was a span of 15 bases. The CDR3 sequence is 15 residues long. CDR3 amino acids: CATSDGGLESETQYF. DNA of the CDR3: TGTGCCACCAGTGATGGGGGCCTAGAGTCGGAGACCCAGTACTTC.

This clone was counted a single time. The chain joins TRBV27 to TRBJ1-6, with no clear D. V gave up 6 bases and J gave up 9 bases, with 9 bases separating them. Germline CDR1 reads MNHEY; CDR2 reads SMNVEV (reference sequence). The CDR3 is 12 amino acids. The CDR3: CASSNGGSPLHF. The DNA of the CDR3 is TGTGCCAGCAGCAATGGAGGTTCACCCCTCCACTTT.

V is TRBV5-1 and J is TRBJ1-3, with TRBD1 matching 8 bases. Germline V gives CDR1 SGHRS, CDR2 YFSETQ. The junction had 7 bases not matched to a gene; V was cut back by 1 base and J by 4 bases. This CDR3 has 16 amino acids. CDR3 loop: CASSLQPGQEGNTIYF. The CDR3 coding sequence is TGCGCCAGCAGCTTGCAACCGGGACAGGAGGGAAACACCATATATTTT.

The chain joins TRBV28 to TRBJ2-1; D is perhaps TRBD1 (5 bases). Germline V gives CDR1 MDHEN, CDR2 SYDVKM. This CDR3 spans 15 amino acids. Trimming left V 1 base short and J 3 bases short, with 10 bases between. CDR3 in amino acids: CASSLYTGFYNEQFF. The CDR3, as DNA: TGTGCCAGCAGTTTATACACAGGTTTCTACAATGAGCAGTTCTTC.

This chain uses TRBV10-2 with TRBJ2-3, with TRBD2 identical over 10 bases. The CDR3 covers 15 residues. The V segment lost 4 bases and the J segment 4 bases; nucleotides outside the gene matches: 5. Looked up from germline, CDR1 is WSHSY and CDR2 is SAAADI. CDR3 in DNA: TGCGCCAGCAGTGGGCTAGCGGGAGTTTCAGATACGCAGTATTTT. Translation: CASSGLAGVSDTQYF.

The chain carries TRBV5-1 and TRBJ1-6; 7 positions agree with TRBD1. V lost 2 bases, J lost 9 bases, and 8 bases stayed unmatched. This CDR3 has 15 residues. CDR1 and CDR2 from the germline V gene are SGHRS and YFSETQ. The CDR3 loop reads CASSFEGAWTSPLHF. CDR3 coding DNA: TGCGCCAGCAGCTTTGAGGGGGCTTGGACTTCACCCCTCCACTTT.

This clone was recorded only once. The genes are TRBV19 and TRBJ1-5; D is possibly TRBD1 (5 bases). From germline, CDR1 is LNHDA and CDR2 SQIVND (reference sequence). Trimming stripped 6 bases from V and 0 bases from J, with 12 bases between. This CDR3 spans 15 amino acids. CDR3 DNA sequence: TGTGCCAGTAGGGGGCAGGCTTATAGCAATCAGCCCCAGCATTTT. Translation gives CASRGQAYSNQPQHF.

The genes are TRBV18 and TRBJ1-2; 8 bases line up with TRBD1. Germline V gene sequence: CDR1 KGHSH, CDR2 LQKENI. With V trimmed by 3 bases and J by 0 bases, 18 bases remained unmatched. This CDR3 is built from 20 residues. CDR3 loop: CASSPLSLTGVERANYGYTF. DNA for the CDR3: TGTGCCAGCTCACCCTTATCCTTGACAGGGGTGGAACGAGCTAACTATGGCTACACCTTC.

V is TRBV7-8 and J is TRBJ2-7, with 7 positions matching TRBD2. V lost 4 bases, J lost 0 bases, and 9 bases stayed unmatched. The CDR3 sequence is 16 residues long. Germline loops: CDR1 SGHVS, CDR2 FQNEAQ. The CDR3 nucleotides read TGTGCCAGCAGCTCATCGGGAGGACCTTACTCCTACGAGCAGTACTTC. Its translation: CASSSSGGPYSYEQYF.

Only one count was recorded for this clone. The rearrangement joins TRBV29-1 to TRBJ1-1; no clear D. This CDR3 is 16 amino acids long. V was pared by 3 bases and J by 11 bases, with 28 bases between. Germline lookup yields CDR1 SQVTM and CDR2 ANQGSEA. The DNA of the CDR3 is TGCAGCGTTGACAACGCACTTGAAGGACGGGCTAGAGGGGCTTTCTTT. Translated, it gives CSVDNALEGRARGAFF.

This clone appeared once. The chain couples TRBV9 to TRBJ2-1, with 8 positions matching TRBD2. Germline assignment: CDR1 SGDLS and CDR2 YYNGEE. CDR3 length: 14 amino acids. With 4 bases clipped from V and 8 bases from J, the junction kept 8 bases outside the gene matches. The CDR3 nucleotides are TGTGCCAGCAGCCCCGGGAGGGCCACATATGAGCAGTTCTTC. It yields the protein CASSPGRATYEQFF. Filled out from reference TRBV9 and TRBJ2-1, the complete variable domain reads DSGVTQTPKHLITATGQRVTLRCSPRSGDLSVYWYQQSLDQGLQFLIQYYNGEERAKGNILERFSAQQFPDLHSELNLSSLELGDSALYFCASSPGRATYEQFFGPGTRLTVL.

This clone was found a few times. This sequence joins TRBV29-1 and TRBJ2-1; D may be TRBD1 (6 bases). Germline-derived CDR1 and CDR2 are SQVTM and ANQGSEA. The CDR3 is 13 amino acids. The V end was cut by 1 base, the J end by 4 bases, with 8 bases between. The CDR3 DNA follows: TGCAGCGTTGAAGGGACAGATTACAATGAGCAGTTCTTC. Encoded protein: CSVEGTDYNEQFF.

This clone was detected a few times. The chain is built from TRBV20-1 and TRBJ1-5, with 9 bases lining up with TRBD1. Per germline, CDR1 DFQATT and CDR2 SNEGSKA (reference sequence). V shed 3 bases, J shed 7 bases, and the junction held 16 bases outside the gene matches. The CDR3 contains 17 residues. CDR3 DNA: TGCAGTGCTAGTAAGGGACAGGGAAGCCCCTCTTCCCAGCCCCAGCATTTT. Protein sequence: CSASKGQGSPSSQPQHF.

The rearrangement links TRBV7-9 to TRBJ2-5; 8 bases match TRBD2. With 4 bases clipped from V and 0 bases from J, the junction kept 16 bases outside the gene matches. The germline V gene encodes CDR1 SEHNR and CDR2 FQNEAQ (reference sequence). The CDR3 totals 19 residues. CDR3 DNA sequence: TGTGCCAGCAGCTCAGGGAGCGGGAGTGACCTCAACCACCAAGAGACCCAGTACTTC. This sequence encodes CASSSGSGSDLNHQETQYF.

V is TRBV19 and J is TRBJ1-1, with no clear D. Trimming stripped 1 base from V and 3 bases from J, with 3 bases between. The CDR3 is 12 amino acids. CDR1 is LNHDA and CDR2 is SQIVND in the germline V gene (reference sequence). The CDR3 here is CASSIVDTEAFF. CDR3 DNA sequence: TGTGCCAGTAGTATAGTAGACACTGAAGCTTTCTTT.

The J gene is TRBJ1-2, the V gene TRBV3-1 (or the pseudogene TRBV3-2); possibly TRBD1 for D (5 bases). CDR1 LGHDT and CDR2 YNNKEL come from the germline V gene (reference sequence). The V and J ends lost 0 bases and 8 bases respectively, with 22 bases between them. CDR3 size: 17 residues. This CDR3 reads CASSQDSPGGGVSGYTF. DNA of the CDR3: TGTGCCAGCAGCCAAGATAGCCCCGGGGGGGGAGTTTCGGGCTACACCTTC.

This clone has only a few counts. The chain recombines TRBV7-3 with TRBJ1-1; 8 bases agree with TRBD1. V dropped 2 bases and J dropped 8; count of bases not matched to a gene: 10. Looked up from germline, CDR1 is SGHTA and CDR2 is FQGTGA. The CDR3 length is 15 residues. DNA of the CDR3: TGTGCCAGCAGCTTAGAAAGGACAGGGTTACCCGAAGCTTTCTTT. Translating it yields CASSLERTGLPEAFF.

The chain carries TRBV28 and TRBJ2-3; a possible D gene is TRBD1 (6 bases). Germline assignment: CDR1 MDHEN and CDR2 SYDVKM. The CDR3 is 12 residues long. The CDR3 nucleotides read TGTGCTACCGGGACATACACAGATACGCAGTATTTT. Translation gives CATGTYTDTQYF.

The rearrangement uses TRBV29-1 and TRBJ1-1; a weak D match, TRBD1 (5 bases). The CDR3 covers 15 residues. The V and J ends lost 7 bases and 0 bases respectively, with 18 bases between them. Germline CDR1 SQVTM, CDR2 ANQGSEA. CDR3 sequence: CSARGLEYMNTEAFF. As DNA, the CDR3 is TGCAGCGCCCGGGGGTTGGAGTACATGAACACTGAAGCTTTCTTT.

The V call is TRBV11-1, the J call TRBJ2-3; 9 nucleotides match TRBD2. This CDR3 has 15 amino acids. The junction had 7 bases not matched to a gene; V was cut back by 5 bases and J by 4 bases. Germline V gives CDR1 SGHAT, CDR2 FQDESV (reference sequence). The CDR3 spells CASSRLAERADTQYF. Here the CDR3 DNA reads TGTGCCAGCAGCCGACTAGCGGAGCGGGCAGATACGCAGTATTTT.

The chain carries TRBV6-5 and TRBJ2-2, with a weak D call TRBD2 (5 bases). The germline V gene has CDR1 MNHEY and CDR2 SVGAGI. The CDR3 spans 14 residues. V was clipped by 8 bases and J by 8 bases, with 18 bases between them. The CDR3 loop is CASGRKGEVGELFF. The CDR3 region has the DNA TGTGCCAGCGGGCGGAAGGGAGAAGTAGGGGAGCTGTTTTTT.

This clone has just one count. V and J are TRBV25-1 and TRBJ2-1; a possible D gene is TRBD2 (7 bases). The germline CDR1 and CDR2 sequences are MGHDK and SYGVNS. The V and J ends lost 1 base and 7 bases respectively, with 20 bases between them. The CDR3 runs to 17 residues. In DNA, the CDR3 is TGTGCCAGCAGTGAATTCATAGGGGGAGGGCCTAGAAATGAGCAGTTCTTC. Translation gives CASSEFIGGGPRNEQFF.

This clone was seen a single time. The V call is TRBV15, the J call TRBJ2-2; 11 bases fit TRBD2. The CDR3 is 18 amino acids. The germline V gene encodes CDR1 LNHNV and CDR2 YYDKDF (reference sequence). Unmatched junction bases numbered 10, after V lost 6 bases and J lost 1 base. The CDR3 loop is CATRSLPGLAENTGELFF. The DNA for the CDR3 is TGTGCCACCAGATCTCTCCCGGGACTAGCGGAGAACACCGGGGAGCTGTTTTTT.

The chain is built from TRBV2 and TRBJ2-3, with a tentative D call TRBD2 (6 bases). This CDR3 is 15 amino acids long. Germline values: CDR1 SNHLY, CDR2 FYNNEI. Trimming took 7 bases from V and 8 from J, leaving 22 bases between them. The CDR3 is CASKERTNGLSTQYF. CDR3 nucleotide sequence: TGTGCCAGCAAGGAGCGGACTAATGGTTTGAGTACGCAGTATTTT.

The chain carries TRBV29-1 and TRBJ2-2; 7 nucleotides line up with TRBD1. V shed 5 bases and J 2 bases; nucleotides not matched to a gene: 5. This CDR3 is built from 14 residues. CDR1 is SQVTM and CDR2 is ANQGSEA in the germline V gene. In DNA, the CDR3 is TGCAGCGTTTACAGGGGCGGCAACACCGGGGAGCTGTTTTTT. It encodes CSVYRGGNTGELFF.

This chain links TRBV7-9 with TRBJ2-1; TRBD1 matches 8 bases. V dropped 2 bases and J dropped 3; count of bases not matched to a gene: 15. The CDR3 extends over 19 amino acids. Germline assignment: CDR1 SEHNR and CDR2 FQNEAQ (reference sequence). The CDR3 sequence: CASSLRPDRGHKYYNEQFF. For the CDR3, the DNA is TGTGCCAGCAGCTTACGACCCGACAGGGGCCACAAGTACTACAATGAGCAGTTCTTC.